The source of this T cell receptor (beta chain) is a study of blood T cell repertoires in COVID-19. As for the study in general: Some COVID-19 samples were acute and others convalescent; all came from the United States, Italy and Spain.

The CDR3 loop spans 15 amino acids. Germline trimming cut 4 bases from V and 5 bases from J; bases unmatched to any gene: 7. Germline-derived CDR1 and CDR2 are SEHNR and FQNEAQ (reference sequence). Study processing details: Reference gene primer amplification in the assay estimated nucleated cell counts. Sequencing was performed with immunoSEQ multiplex PCR; in TCRdb, only in-frame clones are kept and a portion is missing. The DNA gave D and trimming, while V, J and clone size come from that table. This table holds under 250,000 clones, around nine tenths found once. This sequence joins TRBV7-9 and TRBJ2-1, with 8 bases lining up with TRBD2. The specimen was peripheral blood. The TCR was taken from a woman in her sixties or seventies with active or convalescent COVID-19. In DNA form, the CDR3 reads TGTGCCAGCAGCTCCGGGGGGGCCGGCCACAATGAGCAGTTCTTC. This gives the protein CASSSGGAGHNEQFF.